The clone carrying this T cell receptor gamma chain showed up just a few times. What it recognizes is unknown. LymphoTrack primers amplified TRG sequences from roughly 0.2 ug of biopsy DNA. TCRdb applied CATT to the multiplex PCR reads for clone calling. The table has about 2,500 gamma-chain clones, roughly 45% seen once. The data are from a study of intestinal T cells in coeliac disease. Background on the study: In the TRG cohort, coeliac patients were much younger than controls. General study points: TRG clustering correctly classified 51 of 54 biopsies (94.4%). Using TRD kmers, classification was 22 of 22 correct; leave-one-out accuracy reportedly approximately 89%.

For each case, the template was genomic DNA from ten roughly 5-µm formalin-fixed paraffin-embedded scrolls. Surplus diagnostic duodenal biopsies, formalin-fixed and paraffin-embedded, were fully anonymised and used. This CDR3 comprises 13 residues. J gave up 2 bases and V 8 bases, and 7 bases lay outside the gene matches. The chain couples TRGV10 to TRGJ1 or TRGJ2. TRGV10 is identified as an open reading frame with a role that is uncertain. The sequenced sample consisted of a duodenal biopsy. This receptor was taken from a human donor with celiac disease. CDR3 sequence: CAAWDPHYYKKLF. The CDR3 region has the DNA TGTGCTGCGTGGGATCCTCATTATTATAAGAAACTCTTT.